This passage covers 25 T cell receptor beta chains from one sample sequenced in a study of blood T cell repertoires in COVID-19. Repertoires were generated with immunoSEQ multiplex PCR, while TCRdb's copy carries only in-frame clones and drops some. The sample records about 150,000 clones, roughly 87% being singletons. Sequencing used PBMCs or T cells enriched from blood (not recorded which). The receptors derive from a woman in her 40s who had been exposed to COVID-19.

The CDR3 region has the DNA TGTGCCAGTGGAGCAGGGGGCTCTGGAAACACCATATATTTT. Translation: CASGAGGSGNTIYF. This chain joins TRBV19 and TRBJ1-3; 7 bases agree with TRBD1. Trimming removed 8 bases from V and 0 bases from J; junction bases left unmatched: 4. The CDR3 extends over 14 amino acids. Germline lookup yields CDR1 LNHDA and CDR2 SQIVND (reference sequence). The variable domain in full, completed from reference TRBV19 and TRBJ1-3, reads DGGITQSPKYLFRKEGQNVTLSCEQNLNHDAMYWYRQDPGQGLRLIYYSQIVNDFQKGDIAEGYSVSREKKESFPLTVTSAQKNPTAFYLCASGAGGSGNTIYFGEGSWLTVV.

The V call is TRBV7-9, the J call TRBJ1-6; TRBD1 is a possible D gene (6 bases). This CDR3 has 14 amino acids. V was trimmed by 6 bases and J by 6 bases, leaving 12 bases between them. Germline-derived CDR1 and CDR2 are SEHNR and FQNEAQ (reference sequence). The CDR3, as DNA: TGTGCCAGCAGGACAGGACAGCTTAATTCACCCCTCCACTTT. Translation: CASRTGQLNSPLHF. The complete variable domain, with remaining parts taken from reference TRBV7-9 and TRBJ1-6, reads DTGVSQNPRHKITKRGQNVTFRCDPISEHNRLYWYRQTLGQGPEFLTYFQNEAQLEKSRLLSDRFSAERPKGSFSTLEIQRTEQGDSAMYLCASRTGQLNSPLHFGNGTRLTVT.

The chain employs TRBV5-1 and TRBJ1-2, with TRBD1 matching 12 bases. J was trimmed by 4 bases and V by 1 base; bases with no gene match: 11. CDR3 length: 18 amino acids. Looked up from germline, CDR1 is SGHRS and CDR2 is YFSETQ. The CDR3 sequence is CASSLSPPGQGAVYGYTF. The CDR3 DNA is TGCGCCAGCAGCTTGAGTCCCCCGGGACAGGGGGCTGTCTATGGCTACACCTTC.

This clone qualifies as medium-sized. The chain's CDR3 is CASSLGAEQYF. The DNA for the CDR3 is TGTGCCAGCAGTTTAGGGGCCGAGCAGTACTTC. The rearrangement uses TRBV27 and TRBJ2-7, with a weak D call TRBD1 (5 bases). Per germline, CDR1 MNHEY and CDR2 SMNVEV (reference sequence). With 2 bases removed from V and 6 bases from J, the gap between germline ends came to 5 bases. This CDR3 is built from 11 residues.

The count of this clone is one. This chain links TRBV5-4 with TRBJ2-5, with unresolved D. V lost 3 bases, J lost 5 bases, and 14 bases lay in between. The CDR3 runs to 14 residues. From germline, CDR1 is SGHNT and CDR2 YYREEE (reference sequence). This CDR3 is CASSYSRGSETQYF. The CDR3 DNA follows: TGTGCCAGCAGCTACAGCCGTGGAAGTGAGACCCAGTACTTC.

This clone has more than one count but fewer than ten. The chain combines TRBV4-1 with TRBJ1-4; 10 nucleotides line up with TRBD1. The junction had 7 bases not matched to a gene; V was cut back by 10 bases and J by 2 bases. The germline CDR1 and CDR2 sequences are MGHRA and YSYEKL. The CDR3 is 15 residues long. CDR3 residues: CATGDRGVTNEKLFF. For the CDR3, the DNA is TGCGCCACCGGGGACAGGGGCGTCACTAATGAAAAACTGTTTTTT.

This clone showed up just once. The chain is built from TRBV29-1 and TRBJ1-1; TRBD1 matches at 7 bases. This CDR3 has 12 amino acids. CDR1 is SQVTM and CDR2 is ANQGSEA in the germline V gene. V gave up 4 bases and J gave up 7 bases; unmatched junction bases: 6. DNA for the CDR3: TGCAGCGTTGGCCGCGACAGGGTTGAAGCTTTCTTT. It codes for CSVGRDRVEAFF.

The rearrangement uses TRBV7-9 and TRBJ2-1, with D tentatively TRBD2 (5 bases). The length of the CDR3 is 17 residues. The V gene lost 0 bases and the J gene lost 3 bases, with 15 bases spanning the gap. Germline V CDR1 and CDR2: SEHNR, FQNEAQ (reference sequence). The CDR3 sequence is CASSLARQTGSYNEQFF. In DNA form, the CDR3 reads TGTGCCAGCAGCTTAGCACGTCAAACGGGGAGCTACAATGAGCAGTTCTTC.

The chain uses TRBV4-3 and TRBJ1-1, with D tentatively TRBD1 (5 bases). Germline V gene data show CDR1 as LGHNA and CDR2 as YSLEER. V lost 0 bases to trimming and J lost 7 bases, with 12 bases between them. This CDR3 is 14 amino acids long. CDR3 sequence: CASSQEEKGVEAFF. CDR3 nucleotides: TGCGCCAGCAGCCAAGAGGAGAAAGGGGTTGAAGCTTTCTTT.

The genes are TRBV2 and TRBJ2-5, with 9 bases that match TRBD2. V shed 4 bases and J 0 bases; nucleotides not matched to a gene: 3. The germline CDR1 and CDR2 sequences are SNHLY and FYNNEI. This CDR3 is 15 amino acids long. In nucleotides, the CDR3 is TGTGCCAGCAGTGTGGCTAGCGGGAACCAAGAGACCCAGTACTTC. It specifies CASSVASGNQETQYF.

J is TRBJ2-4 and V is TRBV7-3; 15 bases agree with TRBD2. Germline V gene sequence: CDR1 SGHTA, CDR2 FQGTGA. The ends lost 3 bases at V and 0 bases at J; junction bases unmatched: 3. CDR3 length: 18 residues. CDR3 region: CASSLGLAGGLAKNIQYF. CDR3 nucleotides: TGTGCCAGCAGCTTGGGACTAGCGGGGGGTCTAGCCAAAAACATTCAGTACTTC.

The V gene is TRBV25-1, the J gene TRBJ1-2; D perhaps matches TRBD1 (5 bases). Looked up from germline, CDR1 is MGHDK and CDR2 is SYGVNS. Trimming shortened V by 5 bases and J by 4 bases, and 14 bases separated the two germline ends. CDR3 size: 14 residues. The CDR3 sequence: CASSFVTGGYGYTF. CDR3 nucleotide sequence: TGTGCCAGCAGTTTCGTAACGGGGGGCTATGGCTACACCTTC.

V usage is TRBV6-2 or TRBV6-3 and J usage is TRBJ2-4; 16 nucleotides align to TRBD2. There are 15 residues in the CDR3. V was clipped by 5 bases and J by 8 bases; unmatched bases: 3. CDR1 is MNHEY and CDR2 is SVGEGT in the germline V gene. The chain's CDR3 is CASSGTSGRADIQYF. The DNA of the CDR3 is TGTGCCAGCAGTGGGACTAGCGGGAGGGCCGACATTCAGTACTTC.

This clone was counted once. The CDR3 spells CASSLAAGELFF. CDR3 coding DNA: TGTGCCAGCAGCTTAGCGGCCGGGGAGCTGTTTTTT. V gene TRBV11-3 combines with J gene TRBJ2-2; D call uncertain. Germline CDR1 reads SGHNT; CDR2 reads YENEEA. The CDR3 extends over 12 amino acids. V lost 1 base to trimming and J lost 6 bases, with 3 bases between them.

This rearrangement joins TRBV19 to TRBJ2-3; 7 bases are shared with TRBD1. V trimming: 7 bases; J trimming: 5 bases; junction bases outside the gene matches: 6. Germline loops: CDR1 LNHDA, CDR2 SQIVND (reference sequence). The CDR3 is 13 amino acids. Written as DNA, the CDR3 is TGTGCCAGTACTGACAGGGATAAAGATACGCAGTATTTT. Its protein product is CASTDRDKDTQYF.

The V call is TRBV27, the J call TRBJ1-2, with D possibly TRBD1 on 6 matching bases. The CDR3 consists of 13 residues. Germline V gene sequence: CDR1 MNHEY, CDR2 SMNVEV (reference sequence). The V gene lost 5 bases and the J gene lost 4 bases, with 11 bases spanning the gap. The CDR3 DNA reads TGTGCCAGCAGTCCACAGGGTGTCTATGGCTACACCTTC. Its translation: CASSPQGVYGYTF.

J is TRBJ2-1 and V is TRBV7-9; D remains unclear. V dropped 6 bases and J dropped 16 bases, with 13 bases sitting between them. The germline V gene encodes CDR1 SEHNR and CDR2 FQNEAQ (reference sequence). The length of the CDR3 is 10 residues. CDR3 DNA: TGTGCCAGCAGTTTTGGAGAGAGTTTCTTC. It encodes CASSFGESFF.

This rearrangement joins TRBV5-4 to TRBJ1-6; 7 bases line up with TRBD1. Losses at the gene ends were 0 bases for V and 7 bases for J; bases not matched to a gene: 10. The CDR3 is 17 residues long. Germline V lookup: CDR1 SGHNT, CDR2 YYREEE (reference sequence). The CDR3 DNA reads as TGTGCCAGCAGCTTGGACTTGGGACAGTCCTCGAATTCACCCCTCCACTTT. As protein: CASSLDLGQSSNSPLHF.

The V call is TRBV19, the J call TRBJ2-1; TRBD2 aligns across 9 bases. J gave up 9 bases and V 3 bases, and 9 bases lay outside the gene matches. The V gene's germline CDR1 is LNHDA and CDR2 SQIVND (reference sequence). This CDR3 region has 15 residues. The CDR3 sequence: CASSMGSSGMVEQFF. The DNA for the CDR3 is TGTGCCAGTAGTATGGGGTCTAGCGGGATGGTTGAGCAGTTCTTC. Using reference TRBV19 and TRBJ2-1 for the parts outside the CDR3, the full variable domain is DGGITQSPKYLFRKEGQNVTLSCEQNLNHDAMYWYRQDPGQGLRLIYYSQIVNDFQKGDIAEGYSVSREKKESFPLTVTSAQKNPTAFYLCASSMGSSGMVEQFFGPGTRLTVL.

The rearrangement links TRBV11-2 to TRBJ2-1, with 9 bases that match TRBD1. Losses at the gene ends were 5 bases for V and 8 bases for J; bases not matched to a gene: 10. This CDR3 has 15 amino acids. CDR1 and CDR2 (germline): SGHAT, FQNNGV. CDR3 region: CASSPGQGNRHEQFF. In nucleotides, the CDR3 is TGTGCCAGCAGCCCTGGACAGGGGAATAGGCATGAGCAGTTCTTC.

The chain uses TRBV5-1 and TRBJ1-2, with 7 bases that match TRBD1. The ends lost 0 bases at V and 2 bases at J; junction bases unmatched: 1. Germline V gives CDR1 SGHRS, CDR2 YFSETQ. The length of the CDR3 is 14 residues. The CDR3 coding sequence is TGCGCCAGCAGCTTGGAGGGACAGAACTATGGCTACACCTTC. Its translation is CASSLEGQNYGYTF.

The chain is built from TRBV9 and TRBJ2-3; D is undetermined. Trimming shortened V by 4 bases and J by 1 base, and 10 bases separated the two germline ends. The germline CDR1 and CDR2 sequences are SGDLS and YYNGEE. This CDR3 has 14 amino acids. CDR3 protein: CASSYTLGTDTQYF. CDR3 in DNA: TGTGCCAGCAGCTACACCCTGGGCACAGATACGCAGTATTTT. Supplemented by reference TRBV9 and TRBJ2-3, the full variable domain reads DSGVTQTPKHLITATGQRVTLRCSPRSGDLSVYWYQQSLDQGLQFLIQYYNGEERAKGNILERFSAQQFPDLHSELNLSSLELGDSALYFCASSYTLGTDTQYFGPGTRLTVL.

The chain joins TRBV5-6 to TRBJ2-7; D gene ambiguous. Trimming left V 3 bases short and J 2 bases short, with 6 bases between. The CDR3 runs 12 residues. From germline, CDR1 is SGHDT and CDR2 YYEEEE. The CDR3 loop reads CASSSYPYEQYF. DNA of the CDR3: TGTGCCAGCAGCTCCTACCCCTACGAGCAGTACTTC. Using reference TRBV5-6 and TRBJ2-7 for the parts outside the CDR3, the full variable domain is DAGVTQSPTHLIKTRGQQVTLRCSPKSGHDTVSWYQQALGQGPQFIFQYYEEEERQRGNFPDRFSGHQFPNYSSELNVNALLLGDSALYLCASSSYPYEQYFGPGTRLTVT.

The chain is built from TRBV9 and TRBJ2-1; 7 bases are shared with TRBD2. With 5 bases clipped from V and 0 bases from J, the junction kept 5 bases outside the gene matches. The CDR3 is 15 amino acids. Germline V gene data show CDR1 as SGDLS and CDR2 as YYNGEE. In nucleotides, the CDR3 is TGTGCCAGCAGTGGGGAGGGCCGCTCCTACAATGAGCAGTTCTTC. This codes for CASSGEGRSYNEQFF.

The chain joins TRBV5-1 to TRBJ2-1; 11 bases map to TRBD1. CDR3 length equals 14 residues. Looked up from germline, CDR1 is SGHRS and CDR2 is YFSETQ. Unmatched junction bases numbered 12, after V lost 7 bases and J lost 12 bases. CDR3 coding DNA: TGCGCCAGCGGGAGGGGACAGGGGGAGCTTGGGCAGTTCTTC. Translated, it gives CASGRGQGELGQFF.